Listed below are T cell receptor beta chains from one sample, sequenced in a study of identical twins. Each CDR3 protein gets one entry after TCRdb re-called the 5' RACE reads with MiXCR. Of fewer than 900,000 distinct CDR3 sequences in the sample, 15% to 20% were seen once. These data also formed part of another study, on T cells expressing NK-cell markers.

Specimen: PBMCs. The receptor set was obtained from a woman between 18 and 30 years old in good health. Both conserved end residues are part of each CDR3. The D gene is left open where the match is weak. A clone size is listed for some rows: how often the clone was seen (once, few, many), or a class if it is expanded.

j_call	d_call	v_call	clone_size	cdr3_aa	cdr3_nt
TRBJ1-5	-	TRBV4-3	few	CASSQDLGGSNQPQHF	TGCGCCAGCAGCCAAGATCTGGGAGGGAGCAATCAGCCCCAGCATTTT
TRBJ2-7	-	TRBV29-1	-	CSVLRPSVHEQYF	TGCAGCGTTTTAAGACCGTCCGTACACGAGCAGTACTTC
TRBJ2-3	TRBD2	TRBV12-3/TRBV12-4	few	CASGPGTSGRDTQYF	TGTGCCAGCGGGCCTGGGACTAGCGGGAGAGATACGCAGTATTTT
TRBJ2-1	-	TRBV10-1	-	CASSGQINNEQFF	TGCGCCAGCAGTGGACAGATAAACAATGAGCAGTTCTTC
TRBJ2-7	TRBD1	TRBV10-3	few	CASGDRGSYEQYF	TGTGCCTCTGGAGACAGGGGTTCCTACGAGCAGTACTTC
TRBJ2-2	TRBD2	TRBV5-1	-	CASSFQASGRTGTGELFF	TGCGCCAGCAGCTTTCAGGCTAGCGGGAGAACGGGCACCGGGGAGCTGTTTTTT
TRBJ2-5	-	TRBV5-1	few	CASSLSAGTETQYF	TGCGCCAGCAGCTTGTCTGCGGGTACAGAGACCCAGTACTTC
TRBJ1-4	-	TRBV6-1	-	CASRTTRGGEKLFF	TGTGCCAGCCGAACAACCAGGGGCGGTGAAAAACTGTTTTTT
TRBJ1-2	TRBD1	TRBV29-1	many	CSVGTGVPGIYGYTF	TGCAGCGTGGGGACAGGGGTCCCAGGTATATATGGCTACACCTTC
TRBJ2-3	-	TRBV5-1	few	CASNELPSTDTQYF	TGCGCCAGCAATGAACTCCCTAGCACAGATACGCAGTATTTT
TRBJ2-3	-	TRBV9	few	CASSDPGWTDTQYF	TGTGCCAGCAGCGACCCCGGGTGGACAGATACGCAGTATTTT
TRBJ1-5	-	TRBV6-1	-	CASSTRGAGSQPQHF	TGTGCCAGCAGCACCCGAGGGGCAGGGAGTCAGCCCCAGCATTTT
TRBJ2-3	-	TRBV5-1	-	CASSPSRAVLADTQYF	TGCGCCAGCAGTCCATCGCGCGCCGTACTGGCAGATACGCAGTATTTT
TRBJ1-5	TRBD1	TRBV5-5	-	CASSDGTGGYQPQHF	TGTGCCAGCAGCGACGGGACAGGGGGCTATCAGCCCCAGCATTTT
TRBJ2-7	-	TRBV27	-	CASSRLGGRYEQYF	TGTGCCAGCAGTAGACTAGGGGGGCGCTACGAGCAGTACTTC
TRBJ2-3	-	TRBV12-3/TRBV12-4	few	CASSASSHTQYF	TGTGCCAGCAGTGCTAGTAGCCATACGCAGTATTTT
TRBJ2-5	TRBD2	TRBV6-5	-	CASSYSATSGGASETQYF	TGTGCCAGCAGTTACTCAGCGACTAGCGGGGGGGCGAGTGAGACCCAGTACTTC
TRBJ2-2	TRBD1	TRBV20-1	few	CSARQGAGGELFF	TGCAGTGCCCGACAGGGGGCGGGCGGGGAGCTGTTTTTT
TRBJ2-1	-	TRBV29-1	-	CSVEAPGSEQFF	TGCAGCGTTGAAGCCCCGGGCAGTGAGCAGTTCTTC
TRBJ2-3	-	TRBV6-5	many	CASSDRGGSTDTQYF	TGTGCCAGCAGCGATCGAGGGGGAAGCACAGATACGCAGTATTTT